Listed below are T cell receptor beta chains from one sample, sequenced in a study of blood T cell repertoires in COVID-19. Profiled with immunoSEQ multiplex PCR; TCRdb holds only in-frame clones, not every one. The sample includes about 310,000 clones, 90% of them seen just once. The sequenced sample was PBMCs or T cells enriched from blood (not recorded which). These receptors were obtained from a young woman with acute COVID-19. CDR3s include the opening cysteine and the closing phenylalanine or tryptophan. D genes are given only for firm matches. Expanded clones get a size class; other rows say once, few or many, or leave the size out.

DNA | CDR3 | D | J | V | size
TGTGCCAGCAGCCCACAGGGGGGGTGGGGCCCAGATACGCAGTATTTT | CASSPQGGWGPDTQYF | NA | TRBJ2-3 | TRBV7-3 | NA
TGTGCGACCCATAAACTGGAGGGGATAAGACGGGCTTTCTTT | CATHKLEGIRRAFF | NA | TRBJ1-1 | TRBV28 | NA
TGTGCCAGCAGCTTAGAAGGGGGCACAAATAACGAGCAGTACTTC | CASSLEGGTNNEQYF | TRBD1 | TRBJ2-7 | TRBV7-9 | NA
TGTGCCAGCAGTCCGGGTAGCCCGGATCAGCCCCAGCATTTT | CASSPGSPDQPQHF | NA | TRBJ1-5 | TRBV28 | NA
TGTGCCAGTTCGACAGGAAATAGCAATCAGCCCCAGCATTTT | CASSTGNSNQPQHF | NA | TRBJ1-5 | TRBV19 | NA
TGTGCCTGGAGGGTGGTCGGCAGGCTGGGCGACGAGCAGTACTTC | CAWRVVGRLGDEQYF | NA | TRBJ2-7 | TRBV30 | NA
TGTGCCAGCAGTTTAGGGACAGGGGGAGGGAACACTGAAGCTTTCTTT | CASSLGTGGGNTEAFF | TRBD1 | TRBJ1-1 | TRBV28 | few
TGTGCCAGCAGCTTAGATACAGGGGGTATTCAGCCCCAGCATTTT | CASSLDTGGIQPQHF | TRBD1 | TRBJ1-5 | TRBV11-2 | NA
TGTGCCAGCAGCGAAGGACAGTACAATGAGCAGTTCTTC | CASSEGQYNEQFF | NA | TRBJ2-1 | TRBV21-1 | once
TGTGCCTGGGAGGGGCATAGTAATGAAAAACTGTTTTTT | CAWEGHSNEKLFF | NA | TRBJ1-4 | TRBV30 | NA
TGTGCCACCAGCAGATCCGGCATTGGGGGGGGTCAGCCCCAGCATTTT | CATSRSGIGGGQPQHF | NA | TRBJ1-5 | TRBV15 | NA
TGTGCCAGCAGCTTAAACGGGGGAAGCGGTGGCTACACCTTC | CASSLNGGSGGYTF | NA | TRBJ1-2 | TRBV11-1 | many
TGTGCCAGCAGCTTAGCTGGGGGAGGGAGCGGGGACACTGAAGCTTTCTTT | CASSLAGGGSGDTEAFF | NA | TRBJ1-1 | TRBV7-8 | NA
TGTGCCTGGAGTGTAACCGTGAGCTCCTACGAGCAGTACTTC | CAWSVTVSSYEQYF | NA | TRBJ2-7 | TRBV30 | few
TGCGCCAGCAGGGGGGGACTAGCGCTCGGCGGGGAGCTGTTTTTT | CASRGGLALGGELFF | TRBD2 | TRBJ2-2 | TRBV5-1 | NA
TGTGCCAGCAGCTCTCGGACTAGCGGGAGTAGGGATGAGCAGTTCTTC | CASSSRTSGSRDEQFF | TRBD2 | TRBJ2-1 | TRBV13 | NA
TGTGCCAGCAGTTTAGCTTTAGCCCGACTGGATGAGCAGTTCTTC | CASSLALARLDEQFF | NA | TRBJ2-1 | TRBV28 | few
TGTGCCAGCAGCTTCGCCGGGACAGGGTTCGACGAGCAGTACTTC | CASSFAGTGFDEQYF | TRBD1 | TRBJ2-7 | TRBV7-9 | NA
TGTGCCAGCAGCGACAGGATGGGCTACACCTTC | CASSDRMGYTF | NA | TRBJ1-2 | TRBV12-3/TRBV12-4 | NA
TGTGCCAGCAGTCTTAGGACAGGGGTACTTGATACGCAGTATTTT | CASSLRTGVLDTQYF | TRBD1 | TRBJ2-3 | TRBV27 | NA
TGTGCCAGCAGTTTATCGATTCCAGGGCTAAATCAGCCCCAGCATTTT | CASSLSIPGLNQPQHF | NA | TRBJ1-5 | TRBV27 | NA
TGTGCCAGCAGCCAGGCGGGGAGTGTAGGGAATTCACCCCTCCACTTT | CASSQAGSVGNSPLHF | NA | TRBJ1-6 | TRBV11-3 | once
TGTGCCAGCAGTGACCGGGACAGGGTGCAAGAGACCCAGTACTTC | CASSDRDRVQETQYF | TRBD1 | TRBJ2-5 | TRBV6-1 | NA
TGCGCCAGCAGCCAAGATAGAACCACAGATACGCAGTATTTT | CASSQDRTTDTQYF | NA | TRBJ2-3 | TRBV4-1 | NA
TGTGCCAGCAGCGTAGGTCAACTAGCGGGACTCTACGAGCAGTACTTC | CASSVGQLAGLYEQYF | TRBD2 | TRBJ2-7 | TRBV9 | NA
TGTGCCAGCAGTTACTCCCGGACTAGCACAGATACGCAGTATTTT | CASSYSRTSTDTQYF | NA | TRBJ2-3 | TRBV6-5 | NA
TGTGCCAGCAGTTTATATAGCAATCAGCCCCAGCATTTT | CASSLYSNQPQHF | NA | TRBJ1-5 | TRBV12-3/TRBV12-4 | NA
TGTGCCAGCAGCTCCGGGTGGGGTGGGAGAACTTTCTTT | CASSSGWGGRTFF | NA | TRBJ1-1 | TRBV7-9 | NA
TGCGCCAGCAGCTTGGCCTTAGGACAAGGAGAGACCCAGTACTTC | CASSLALGQGETQYF | NA | TRBJ2-5 | TRBV5-1 | NA
TGTGCCAGCAGTTTCGGTCGTAATTGGGCTGACACCATATATTTT | CASSFGRNWADTIYF | NA | TRBJ1-3 | TRBV28 | NA
TGTGCCAGTAAGGGGTCCTACAGGTACCACTATGGCTACACCTTC | CASKGSYRYHYGYTF | NA | TRBJ1-2 | TRBV19 | NA
TGTGCCAGCTCATTCGACCCTCTCGGGAAGCCCCAGCATTTT | CASSFDPLGKPQHF | NA | TRBJ1-5 | TRBV18 | NA
TGTCACCGGCGGGAGGGCCACACCGGGGAGCTGTTTTTT | CHRREGHTGELFF | TRBD2 | TRBJ2-2 | TRBV3-1/TRBV3-2 | once
TGTGCCAGCTGGGACGGGAGAAGTAATCAGCCCCAGCATTTT | CASWDGRSNQPQHF | NA | TRBJ1-5 | TRBV6-5 | NA
TGTGCCAGCAGGGGGGGGGCATTCACTCCCTATAATTCACCCCTCCACTTT | CASRGGAFTPYNSPLHF | NA | TRBJ1-6 | TRBV28 | NA
TGCGCCAGCAGTGGGTCCGCCGGGGGGAGCACTGAAGCTTTCTTT | CASSGSAGGSTEAFF | NA | TRBJ1-1 | TRBV5-1 | NA
TGTGCCAGCAGTTTAGCCCATACTCAGACTAGTTACAATGAGCAGTTCTTC | CASSLAHTQTSYNEQFF | NA | TRBJ2-1 | TRBV27 | few
TGTGCCAGTAGTATAGGGCTAGCGGGGACGGGGGAGACCCAGTACTTC | CASSIGLAGTGETQYF | TRBD2 | TRBJ2-5 | TRBV19 | NA
TGCGCCAGCAGTACAAAACCTAATCAGCCCCAGCATTTT | CASSTKPNQPQHF | NA | TRBJ1-5 | TRBV5-1 | once
TGCGCCAGCAGCTTAGGAGACTCAACCTACGAGCAGTACTTC | CASSLGDSTYEQYF | NA | TRBJ2-7 | TRBV5-1 | NA
TGTGCCAGCAGTCATCAGGGAATTGAACAGCCCCAGCATTTT | CASSHQGIEQPQHF | NA | TRBJ1-5 | TRBV6-5 | NA
TGTGCCAGCAGTGAAGCTGGGGCAGATATATACGAGCAGTACTTC | CASSEAGADIYEQYF | NA | TRBJ2-7 | TRBV6-1 | NA
TGTGCCAGCGGATTTGCGGGCCCTCGGGACCAGCATTTT | CASGFAGPRDQHF | NA | TRBJ1-5 | TRBV16 | few
TGTGCCAGCAGTTACTCAAGGACAGGGGAACAGCCCCAGCATTTT | CASSYSRTGEQPQHF | TRBD1 | TRBJ1-5 | TRBV6-5 | NA
TGTGCCAGCAGTTTTTTCTCCGGTTCCTACGAGCAGTACTTC | CASSFFSGSYEQYF | NA | TRBJ2-7 | TRBV28 | NA
TGCGCCAGCAGCCAAGAACAGGGTAGTCCCTATGGCTACACCTTC | CASSQEQGSPYGYTF | NA | TRBJ1-2 | TRBV4-1 | NA
TGCGCCAGCAGTGAGGGCCACTCTGGAAACACCATATATTTT | CASSEGHSGNTIYF | NA | TRBJ1-3 | TRBV10-1 | NA
TGCGCCAGCAGAGAGGGGGAACAAGAGACCCAGTACTTC | CASREGEQETQYF | NA | TRBJ2-5 | TRBV5-1 | NA
TGTGCCAGCAGTTACTCCGGCGGGGGGACCTACGAGCAGTACTTC | CASSYSGGGTYEQYF | TRBD2 | TRBJ2-7 | TRBV6-2/TRBV6-3 | NA
TGTGCCAGCAGCTTAACGGGGGGGACCTACGAGCAGTACTTC | CASSLTGGTYEQYF | TRBD2 | TRBJ2-7 | TRBV7-3 | NA
TGTGCCAGCAGCTTAACGGCTAGAACTGAAGCTTTCTTT | CASSLTARTEAFF | NA | TRBJ1-1 | TRBV7-2 | NA
TGTGCCACCAGTGATTTGGGGGGGGATCACGGTGAGCAGTTCTTC | CATSDLGGDHGEQFF | TRBD2 | TRBJ2-1 | TRBV24-1 | few
TGTGCCAGCAGCTCCGGACTAGCGGGAGAGGCCGGGGAGCTGTTTTTT | CASSSGLAGEAGELFF | TRBD2 | TRBJ2-2 | TRBV7-3 | NA
TGTGCCAGCAGCTCCAGGGGGCATGAAGATACGCAGTATTTT | CASSSRGHEDTQYF | TRBD1 | TRBJ2-3 | TRBV7-6 | NA
TGCGCCAGCAGCTTGGGGACAGGGGGGACCTACGAGCAGTACTTC | CASSLGTGGTYEQYF | TRBD1 | TRBJ2-7 | TRBV5-1 | NA
TGTGCCAGCAGCGTAGCGCCAGCGGGAGGCCACGAGCAGTACTTC | CASSVAPAGGHEQYF | TRBD2 | TRBJ2-7 | TRBV9 | NA
TGTGCCAGCAGTTACTCGGGGGATCCTAGCGGGGACCACAATAAGCAGTTCTTC | CASSYSGDPSGDHNKQFF | TRBD2 | TRBJ2-1 | TRBV6-2/TRBV6-3 | NA